This entry lists 6 T cell receptor beta chains sequenced from one sample in a study of control samples from healthy donors and cancer patients. Assay: immunoSEQ multiplex PCR; the TCRdb copy retains only in-frame clones and omits some. Of 90,000 to 150,000 clones listed, about 91% are singletons. Input material: blood. These receptors were obtained from a man between 40 and 49 years old in good health.

The chain is built from TRBV3-1 (or the pseudogene TRBV3-2) and TRBJ2-3; a weak D match, TRBD1 (6 bases). The CDR3 has 15 amino acids. The germline CDR1 and CDR2 sequences are LGHDT and YNNKEL (reference sequence). V lost 2 bases, J lost 4 bases, and 13 bases lay in between. The CDR3 is CASSQWTVSADTQYF. For the CDR3, the DNA is TGTGCCAGCAGCCAATGGACAGTCTCGGCAGATACGCAGTATTTT.

The chain uses TRBV11-3 and TRBJ1-4; TRBD1 agrees at 11 bases. Germline-derived CDR1 and CDR2 are SGHNT and YENEEA. The CDR3 extends over 16 amino acids. V shed 4 bases, J shed 7 bases, and the junction held 8 bases outside the gene matches. The CDR3 region has the DNA TGTGCCAGCAGCTCGGCGGGACAGGGGGTTGGTGAAAAACTGTTTTTT. Residues: CASSSAGQGVGEKLFF.

The chain has TRBV27 and TRBJ1-6, with a possible D match to TRBD1 (6 bases). Between the trimmed V and J ends, which lost 7 bases and 8 bases, there was a span of 21 bases. CDR1 and CDR2 (germline): MNHEY, SMNVEV (reference sequence). This CDR3 comprises 16 residues. The DNA of the CDR3 is TGTGCCAGCACTACCTTCAGGACAGACTCATATTCACCCCTCCACTTT. Its protein is CASTTFRTDSYSPLHF.

This chain connects TRBV24-1 to TRBJ1-6; D ambiguous. This CDR3 contains 14 residues. From germline, CDR1 is KGHDR and CDR2 SFDVKD. The V gene lost 3 bases and the J gene lost 4 bases, with 6 bases spanning the gap. The CDR3 reads CATSDREYNSPLHF. CDR3 DNA: TGTGCCACCAGTGATAGAGAATATAATTCACCCCTCCACTTT.

CDR3 amino acids: CASSDSGFSGANVLTF. CDR3 nucleotide sequence: TGTGCCAGCAGTGATTCAGGGTTTTCTGGGGCCAACGTCCTGACTTTC. The chain is built from TRBV6-1 and TRBJ2-6, with D possibly TRBD1 on 5 matching bases. Per germline, CDR1 MNHNS and CDR2 SASEGT. This CDR3 spans 16 amino acids. The V gene lost 3 bases and the J gene lost 1 base, with 10 bases spanning the gap.

The rearrangement joins TRBV5-1 to TRBJ1-3; D is undetermined. The CDR3 runs 14 residues. Germline loops: CDR1 SGHRS, CDR2 YFSETQ. Trimming left V 10 bases short and J 0 bases short, with 14 bases between. The CDR3 region is CACKEIYSGNTIYF. CDR3 in DNA: TGCGCCTGCAAGGAGATCTACTCTGGAAACACCATATATTTT.